The rows below give T cell receptor beta chains drawn from one sample of a study of T cell changes during pregnancy in multiple sclerosis. Only in-frame clones appear in the TCRdb table, and some are missing; sequencing was by immunoSEQ multiplex PCR. The data hold 15,000 to 20,000 clones, with 70% to 90% observed a single time. The specimen comprised CD8+ T cells from peripheral blood mononuclear cells, sampled in the third trimester of pregnancy. The receptor set was obtained from a female donor in good health, enrolled as a control in a pregnancy study. CDR3s include the opening cysteine and the closing phenylalanine or tryptophan. A D gene is named only where the DNA matches it firmly. Size tells how often a clone was seen (once, few, many) or the class of an expanded clone, and some rows leave it out.

v_gene	j_gene	d_gene	abundance	CDR3aa	CDR3nt
TRBV19	TRBJ1-5	TRBD1	-	CASMVLQGSNQPQHF	TGTGCCAGTATGGTGTTACAGGGGAGCAATCAGCCCCAGCATTTT
TRBV21-1	TRBJ2-5	-	-	CASSYNATSGGGETQYF	TGTGCCAGCAGCTATAACGCGACTAGCGGGGGTGGAGAGACCCAGTACTTC
TRBV11-2	TRBJ2-7	-	-	CASSLGYLSSYEQYF	TGTGCCAGCAGCTTAGGATACTTAAGCTCCTACGAGCAGTACTTC
TRBV5-8	TRBJ1-2	-	-	CASSLDSWGSDGYTF	TGTGCCAGCAGCTTGGACTCTTGGGGCAGCGATGGCTACACCTTC
TRBV6-1	TRBJ2-7	TRBD1	-	CASKGTGAYEQYF	TGTGCCAGCAAGGGGACAGGGGCGTACGAGCAGTACTTC
TRBV4-2	TRBJ2-6	TRBD1	-	CASSQDWTGGSGANVLTF	TGTGCCAGCAGCCAAGATTGGACAGGGGGATCTGGGGCCAACGTCCTGACTTTC
TRBV10-2	TRBJ2-7	-	-	CASLEGGPYEQYF	TGCGCCAGCCTCGAGGGGGGGCCTTACGAGCAGTACTTC
TRBV10-3	TRBJ2-5	-	-	CAISPGGQETQYF	TGTGCCATCAGTCCCGGGGGCCAAGAGACCCAGTACTTC
TRBV19	TRBJ2-3	-	-	CASSMFVTDTQYF	TGTGCCAGTAGTATGTTCGTCACAGATACGCAGTATTTT
TRBV10-3	TRBJ2-7	TRBD1	-	CAISGDWTGGEQYF	TGTGCCATCAGTGGGGATTGGACAGGCGGAGAGCAGTACTTC
TRBV4-3	TRBJ2-5	TRBD2	-	CASSQDGGGAGETQYF	TGCGCCAGCAGCCAAGACGGCGGGGGGGCGGGAGAGACCCAGTACTTC
TRBV2	TRBJ1-5	-	once	CASSGEDYMLNQPQHF	TGTGCCAGCAGTGGGGAGGACTACATGCTCAATCAGCCCCAGCATTTT
TRBV5-4	TRBJ2-3	-	-	CASSGGAIDTQYF	TGTGCCAGCAGCGGGGGGGCCATTGATACGCAGTATTTT
TRBV6-1	TRBJ2-3	-	-	CASSEGALATDTQYF	TGTGCCAGCAGTGAAGGGGCACTAGCCACAGATACGCAGTATTTT
TRBV7-6	TRBJ2-7	-	few	CASSLGGYPLYF	TGTGCCAGCAGCTTAGGAGGTTACCCCTTGTACTTC